This TCR beta chain was identified during a study of early T cells in non-severe SARS-CoV-2 infection. Via MiXCR, TCRdb re-called the 5' RACE reads, giving one row per CDR3 protein. The data contain under 35,000 distinct CDR3 sequences, roughly 5% of them seen just once; the ten biggest clones take up about 12%. This clonotype has ten or more counts. The V and J ends lost 2 bases and 2 bases, in that order; junction bases with no gene match: 6. The germline CDR1 and CDR2 sequences are LNHDA and SQIVND (reference sequence). The CDR3 loop spans 15 amino acids. The clonotype comes from an adult who was a healthcare worker with PCR-confirmed SARS-CoV-2 infection or an uninfected control (not recorded which). This chain links TRBV19 with TRBJ2-7; the match to TRBD2 covers 7 bases. The sample comprised whole blood. The CDR3 DNA reads TGTGCCAGTAGTATATCCCCAGGGACTACCTACGAGCAGTACTTC. Protein sequence: CASSISPGTTYEQYF.